This T cell receptor (beta chain) was retrieved from a study of OX40 agonist ivuxolimab in advanced cancers. For the study in its entirety: The costimulatory receptor OX40 (CD134) was targeted by ivuxolimab, a fully human IgG2 agonistic monoclonal antibody. The point of sequencing TCRbeta in the periphery was to test whether ivuxolimab changed TCR sequence diversity and drove clonal T-cell expansion. Of the approximately 53 patients in dose escalation, some 20 had hepatocellular carcinoma, about 15 had melanoma, 9 had renal cell carcinoma and 9 had head and neck cancer. Intravenous ivuxolimab was administered to patients every 2 weeks at six dose levels: 0.01, 0.1, 0.3, 1.5, 3 and 10 mg/kg. Prior anti-PD-1, anti-PD-L1 or anti-CTLA-4 therapy was permitted, and less than 45% of dose-escalation patients had received checkpoint inhibitors. Partial responses occurred in three dose-escalation patients, of whom one had hepatocellular carcinoma and two had cutaneous melanoma. The paper covers the monotherapy dose-escalation part of the phase I ivuxolimab trial, which included N ≈ 57 patients. A male proportion of 82.7% and a mean age of about 60 years, ranging from 23 to 79, were recorded for the dose-escalation cohort.

For sequencing of the TCRbeta CDR3 region, genomic DNA was extracted from the sorted cells. TCRbeta CDR3 regions were sequenced using the immunoSEQ Assay. TCRdb took over this immuneACCESS table, retaining in-frame rearrangements with V and J assigned. Such tables are incomplete; in checked studies, under half of the missing clones stem from an unresolved V gene, and the remainder is unexplained. The sample table holds some 69,000 clones, of which 80% to 95% were seen once. Together, the top ten hold approximately 0.5% of the sample. Results and caveats for the whole study, not just this receptor: Which antigens the clonally expanded peripheral T cells were specific for was not determined. At doses of 0.1 to 3.0 mg/kg, clonal expansion of both CD4+ and CD8+ blood T cells was observed from baseline to week 6. After ivuxolimab, CD8+ T cells had more expanded clones than CD4+ T cells on average. In the 0.1-3.0 mg/kg groups, partial responders had among the lowest normalized peripheral clonal expansion, particularly in CD8+ T cells. Low levels of normalized T-cell clonal expansion were also seen in some nonresponding patients.

The CDR3 numbers 14 residues from cysteine through phenylalanine. The kept DNA is CDR3 alone, 42 bases in frame from the first base. The junction shows trimming of 3 bases on V and 5 bases on J, plus 8 bases between the germline ends. CDR1 and CDR2 (LNHNV, YYDKDF) derive from the germline V gene (reference sequence). The trial excluded patients who had a history of autoimmune disease or were on systemic immunosuppression. In every dose cohort, peripheral blood was drawn for TCR sequencing at baseline, cycle 4 day 1, and cycle 7 day 1. The samples were drawn from a first-in-human, open-label, multicenter phase I dose-escalation trial of ivuxolimab. Adults with locally advanced or metastatic head and neck squamous cell, hepatocellular, melanoma or renal cell carcinoma were enrolled in the trial. Before TCR sequencing, CD4+ T cells and CD8+ T cells were sorted from peripheral blood as separate populations.

For this clone: No cognate antigen has been identified for it. No base qualities exist here, and no much larger clone lies one base off it.

The sequenced sample was CD4+ or CD8+ T cells sorted from blood, obtained in a trial of the OX40 agonist ivuxolimab. The source is an adult with an advanced solid tumor such as melanoma, head and neck, liver or kidney cancer. The chain couples TRBV15 to TRBJ1-6; the best D guess is TRBD1, with 5 bases matching. CDR3 protein: CATSSGGDNSPLHF. The DNA sequence follows: TGTGCCACCAGCAGTGGGGGGGATAATTCACCCCTCCACTTT. Here the CDR3 is joined to the reference TRBV15 and TRBJ1-6 genes, and the full variable domain is: DAMVIQNPRYQVTQFGKPVTLSCSQTLNHNVMYWYQQKSSQAPKLLFHYYDKDFNNEADTPDNFQSRRPNTSFCFLDIRSPGLGDTAMYLCATSSGGDNSPLHFGNGTRLTVT.